This T cell receptor (beta chain) stems from a study of T cell responses to AZD1222 COVID-19 vaccine. CDR3 size: 13 residues. Germline lookup yields CDR1 SGHTA and CDR2 FQGTGA. V gave up 1 base and J gave up 2 bases, with 6 bases separating them. This clone has a single count. Libraries were prepared by immunoSEQ multiplex PCR; TCRdb keeps only in-frame clonotypes and omits some of them. The data show more than 100,000 clones, 80% to 90% seen once. The sample here was peripheral blood, taken on day 0 of AZD1222 vaccination. The receptor's source is an adult in good health. The rearrangement uses TRBV7-3 and TRBJ2-7; D unresolved. In DNA form, the CDR3 reads TGTGCCAGCAGCTTAAGACCGACCTACGAGCAGTACTTC. It is translated as CASSLRPTYEQYF.